This T cell receptor (beta chain) comes out of a study of PD-1 blockade in classical Hodgkin lymphoma. Relapse was seen in all patients after autologous stem cell transplantation, and brentuximab vedotin exposure was variable. Classifying best responses yielded complete response, partial response or progressive disease. This CDR3 has 14 residues. The V end lost 0 bases, the J end lost 6 bases, and 10 bases lay between the germline ends. CDR1 is SEHNR and CDR2 is FQNEAQ in the germline V gene (reference sequence). Profiled with immunoSEQ multiplex PCR; TCRdb holds only in-frame clones, not every one. Of about 24,000 clones in the sample, roughly three quarters were seen once. Of note for this clone: Its matching antigen is unknown.

Study-level results: TCR diversity in CD4+, not CD8+, cells rose significantly by C4D1. Complete responders' baseline diversity resembled that of newly diagnosed patients.

The receptor was isolated from a human donor with classical Hodgkin lymphoma. The gene calls are TRBV7-9 and TRBJ2-3; no clear D. Here the sequenced sample was peripheral blood mononuclear cells (PBMCs), taken at baseline. CDR3 coding DNA: TGTGCCAGCAGCTTAGCGCAAACCGGGGATACGCAGTATTTT. It translates to CASSLAQTGDTQYF.